These 16 T cell receptor beta chains share one sample of origin, sequenced in a study of beta chain features in type 1 diabetes. These TCRs are of unknown antigen specificity. The study, taken as a whole, reports: All four CD4+ subsets of Type 1 diabetes patients contained TCRB CDR3s that were moderately but significantly shorter.

Expressed TCRB transcripts were sequenced after all isolated RNA was converted to cDNA. This table comes from immunoSEQ multiplex PCR, and its TCRdb copy is limited to in-frame clones, with some not included. Of around 710,000 clones in the sample, around 11% are singletons; the top ten hold about 0.11%. Sequenced material: naive CD4+ T cells from blood. The source is a man aged 25 to 40 with type 1 diabetes.

The chain links TRBV5-1 to TRBJ1-2; no reliable D call. The CDR3 is made up of 14 amino acids. CDR1 and CDR2 (germline): SGHRS, YFSETQ. V lost 4 bases and J 4 bases, leaving 14 bases between the germline ends. The CDR3, as DNA: TGCGCCAGCAGCCCGGTTCTTGAGGGCTATGGCTACACCTTC. It encodes CASSPVLEGYGYTF.

This clone showed up just a few times. The V call is TRBV7-9, the J call TRBJ1-1; no clear D. The V end lost 2 bases, the J end lost 0 bases, and 10 bases lay between the germline ends. The CDR3 contains 15 residues. Germline V gives CDR1 SEHNR, CDR2 FQNEAQ (reference sequence). CDR3 residues: CASSLITGLNTEAFF. For the CDR3, the DNA is TGTGCCAGCAGCTTAATCACGGGCTTGAACACTGAAGCTTTCTTT.

About this clone: Other DNA sequences in the sample encode the same CDR3. The V and J genes are TRBV28 and TRBJ2-7, with TRBD1 matching over 7 bases. The germline V gene has CDR1 MDHEN and CDR2 SYDVKM. CDR3 length equals 13 residues. J gave up 3 bases and V 6 bases, and 5 bases lay outside the gene matches. In nucleotides, the CDR3 is TGTGCCAGCAGCCTCGGACAGGTCTACGAGCAGTACTTC. This sequence encodes CASSLGQVYEQYF.

There are a few counts of this clone. V is TRBV29-1 and J is TRBJ2-2, with D perhaps TRBD1 (7 bases). The V gene lost 7 bases and the J gene lost 5 bases, with 14 bases spanning the gap. This CDR3 is 13 amino acids long. The germline gives CDR1 SQVTM, CDR2 ANQGSEA. The CDR3 DNA reads as TGCAGCGGGAGACAGGGAGGAACCGGGGAGCTGTTTTTT. It specifies CSGRQGGTGELFF.

The sample holds a few counts of this clone. The chain is built from TRBV14 and TRBJ2-1; D is unresolved. The CDR3 is made up of 15 amino acids. Germline CDR1 reads SGHDN; CDR2 reads FVKESK. Trimming took off 4 bases at V and 3 bases at J, with 13 bases between the two ends. The CDR3 spells CASSPKDTFYNEQFF. DNA for the CDR3: TGTGCCAGCAGCCCTAAAGACACATTCTACAATGAGCAGTTCTTC.

This clone has only one observation. V and J are TRBV5-4 and TRBJ2-7; possible D gene TRBD2, 5 bases. Germline lookup yields CDR1 SGHNT and CDR2 YYREEE (reference sequence). Trimming stripped 2 bases from V and 6 bases from J, with 15 bases between. The CDR3 is 14 amino acids. The CDR3 sequence is CASSLAGNRLEQYF. The CDR3 DNA follows: TGTGCCAGCAGCTTAGCCGGGAATCGCCTCGAGCAGTACTTC.

The chain uses TRBV18 and TRBJ2-1, with TRBD2 matching over 7 bases. This CDR3 contains 17 residues. V shed 0 bases and J 5 bases; nucleotides not matched to a gene: 10. Germline assignment: CDR1 KGHSH and CDR2 LQKENI. Here the CDR3 DNA reads TGTGCCAGCTCACCACCGTCGGGGACTACAGAAAACAATGAGCAGTTCTTC. Amino acid sequence: CASSPPSGTTENNEQFF.

This clone occurred a few times. The V gene is TRBV10-3, the J gene TRBJ2-5; no firm D call. V was trimmed by 0 bases and J by 5 bases, leaving 10 bases between them. Germline CDR1 and CDR2: ENHRY and SYGVKD. The CDR3 sequence is 14 residues long. CDR3 nucleotides: TGTGCCATCAGTGAGTCGGGATCGACCGAGACCCAGTACTTC. Residues: CAISESGSTETQYF.

V and J are TRBV11-3 and TRBJ2-5; D not resolved. V shed 5 bases and J shed 5 bases, with 15 bases lying between them. The CDR3 length is 14 residues. Germline V gives CDR1 SGHNT, CDR2 YENEEA. The DNA for the CDR3 is TGTGCCAGCAGCCCCGGCGGCGACCGGGAGACCCAGTACTTC. Translated: CASSPGGDRETQYF.

This clone appeared a few times. The CDR3 DNA follows: TGTGCCAGCAGCAAAGTTCAGGGGGCTGAAGAGCAGTACTTC. Translating it yields CASSKVQGAEEQYF. The V call is TRBV21-1, the J call TRBJ2-7; the table calls TRBD1, which could not be checked here. TRBV21-1 is a documented pseudogene. The CDR3 length is 14 residues.

J is TRBJ2-2 and V is TRBV18; 7 nucleotides match TRBD1. V shed 5 bases, J shed 4 bases, and the junction held 4 bases outside the gene matches. CDR1 is KGHSH, CDR2 LQKENI, per germline. The CDR3 consists of 14 residues. Here the CDR3 reads CASSSGQFTGELFF. CDR3 DNA sequence: TGTGCCAGCTCATCGGGACAGTTCACCGGGGAGCTGTTTTTT.

The chain is built from TRBV19 and TRBJ2-5; 8 bases are shared with TRBD1. Germline values: CDR1 LNHDA, CDR2 SQIVND (reference sequence). This CDR3 comprises 13 residues. Losses at the gene ends were 5 bases for V and 4 bases for J; bases not matched to a gene: 3. CDR3 region: CASSARGRETQYF. CDR3 nucleotides: TGTGCCAGTAGTGCCAGGGGGCGAGAGACCCAGTACTTC.

The chain is built from TRBV9 and TRBJ2-3, with 8 bases fitting TRBD2. V lost 0 bases and J lost 4; bases outside the gene matches: 4. This CDR3 has 15 amino acids. Germline CDR1 is SGDLS and CDR2 is YYNGEE. For the CDR3, the DNA is TGTGCCAGCAGCGTAGTAAGCGGGGGATCAGATACGCAGTATTTT. Residues: CASSVVSGGSDTQYF.

This clone is a singleton in its sample. The rearrangement uses TRBV5-1 and TRBJ2-2; D is unresolved. The CDR3 is 15 amino acids. The V and J ends lost 0 bases and 0 bases respectively, with 6 bases between them. From germline, CDR1 is SGHRS and CDR2 YFSETQ. In nucleotides, the CDR3 is TGCGCCAGCAGCTTGGACGGATCGAACACCGGGGAGCTGTTTTTT. Translated, it gives CASSLDGSNTGELFF.

The chain combines TRBV10-3 with TRBJ2-7; 10 nucleotides match TRBD2. Germline CDR1 is ENHRY and CDR2 is SYGVKD. The CDR3 is 16 amino acids. V shed 3 bases, J shed 3 bases, and the junction held 8 bases outside the gene matches. CDR3 nucleotides: TGTGCCATCAGTGACCCTAGCGGGGGACCCTACTACGAGCAGTACTTC. It is translated as CAISDPSGGPYYEQYF.

The rearrangement uses TRBV19 and TRBJ1-5, with D unresolved. Trimming took 7 bases from V and 0 from J, leaving 13 bases between them. CDR3 size: 15 residues. Germline V gives CDR1 LNHDA, CDR2 SQIVND (reference sequence). CDR3 bases: TGTGCCAGTAATGGGCAGGCCTATAGCAATCAGCCCCAGCATTTT. Amino acid sequence: CASNGQAYSNQPQHF.